Only a few counts were recorded for the clone carrying this T cell receptor (beta chain). Its antigen is still unknown. At one end, the junction sequence differs from germline, possibly due to a read error. Here immunoSEQ multiplex PCR was the method, and the copy in TCRdb shows in-frame clones only, minus some. The sample consists of about 33,000 clones, 87% of them appearing once. Sample time point: new active TB diagnosis, blood taken before or within 7 days of starting treatment. This sample is part of a study of T cells in tuberculosis. Study-level findings and limits: Selection depended on which cryopreserved specimens were available.

The CDR3 is 14 amino acids. Germline loops: CDR1 GTSNPN, CDR2 SVGIG (reference sequence). The specimen comprised PBMCs, sampled at tuberculosis diagnosis. The TCR originated in an adult with tuberculosis. V is TRBV30 and J is TRBJ1-5, with D tentatively TRBD1 (6 bases). The CDR3 bases are TGTGCCGGGAGCGGGGGGCAGGGCAATCAGCCCCAGCATTTT. Protein: CAGSGGQGNQPQHF.